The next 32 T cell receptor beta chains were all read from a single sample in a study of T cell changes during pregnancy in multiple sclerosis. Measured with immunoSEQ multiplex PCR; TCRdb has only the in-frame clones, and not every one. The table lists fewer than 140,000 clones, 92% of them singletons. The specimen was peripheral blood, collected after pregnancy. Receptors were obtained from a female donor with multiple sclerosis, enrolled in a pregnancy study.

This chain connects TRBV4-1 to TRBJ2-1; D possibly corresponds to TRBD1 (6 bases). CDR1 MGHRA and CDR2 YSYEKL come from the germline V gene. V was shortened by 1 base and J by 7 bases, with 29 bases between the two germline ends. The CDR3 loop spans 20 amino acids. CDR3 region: CASSQVGGRGSVATRNEQFF. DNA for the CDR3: TGCGCCAGCAGCCAAGTAGGAGGTAGGGGGAGTGTAGCGACACGGAATGAGCAGTTCTTC.

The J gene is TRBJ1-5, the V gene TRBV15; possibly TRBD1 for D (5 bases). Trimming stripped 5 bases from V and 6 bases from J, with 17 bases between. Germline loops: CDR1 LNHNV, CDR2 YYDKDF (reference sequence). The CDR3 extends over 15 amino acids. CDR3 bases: TGTGCCACCAGCCCTCAGGGCCCGGGGGGTCAGCCCCAGCATTTT. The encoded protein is CATSPQGPGGQPQHF.

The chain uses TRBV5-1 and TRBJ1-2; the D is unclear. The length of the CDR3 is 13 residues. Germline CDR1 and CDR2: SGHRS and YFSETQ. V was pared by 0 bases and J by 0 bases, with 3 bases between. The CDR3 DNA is TGCGCCAGCAGCTTGGGCGCTAACTATGGCTACACCTTC. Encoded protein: CASSLGANYGYTF.

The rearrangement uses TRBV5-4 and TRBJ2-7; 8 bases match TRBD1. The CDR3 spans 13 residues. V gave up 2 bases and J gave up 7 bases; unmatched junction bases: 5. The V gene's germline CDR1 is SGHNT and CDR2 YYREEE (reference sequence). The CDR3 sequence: CASSLQGVGEQYF. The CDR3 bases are TGTGCCAGCAGCTTACAGGGGGTGGGTGAGCAGTACTTC.

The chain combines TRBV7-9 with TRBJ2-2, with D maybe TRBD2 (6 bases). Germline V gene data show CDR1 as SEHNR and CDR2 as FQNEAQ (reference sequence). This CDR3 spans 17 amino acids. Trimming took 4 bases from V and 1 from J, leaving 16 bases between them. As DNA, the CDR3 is TGTGCCAGCAGCTCCCGGGGGTCTAGGATGAACACCGGGGAGCTGTTTTTT. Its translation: CASSSRGSRMNTGELFF.

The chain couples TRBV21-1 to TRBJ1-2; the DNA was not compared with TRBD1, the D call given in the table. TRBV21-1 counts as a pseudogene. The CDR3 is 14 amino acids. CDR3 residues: CASSKPGQLYGYTF. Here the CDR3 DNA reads TGTGCCAGCAGCAAACCGGGACAGCTCTATGGCTACACCTTC.

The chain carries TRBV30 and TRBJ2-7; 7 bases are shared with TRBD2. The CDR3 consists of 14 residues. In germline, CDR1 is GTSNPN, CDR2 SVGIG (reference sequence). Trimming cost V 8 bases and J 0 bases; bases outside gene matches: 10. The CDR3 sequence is CALLGRASSYEQYF. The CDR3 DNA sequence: TGTGCCCTCCTGGGGAGGGCGAGCTCCTACGAGCAGTACTTC.

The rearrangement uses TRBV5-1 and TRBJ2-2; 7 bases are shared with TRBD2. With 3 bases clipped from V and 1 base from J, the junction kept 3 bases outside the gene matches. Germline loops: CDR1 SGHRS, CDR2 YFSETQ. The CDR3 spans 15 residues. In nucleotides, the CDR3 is TGCGCCAGCAGCTCGGTAGCGGGGAACACCGGGGAGCTGTTTTTT. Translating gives CASSSVAGNTGELFF.

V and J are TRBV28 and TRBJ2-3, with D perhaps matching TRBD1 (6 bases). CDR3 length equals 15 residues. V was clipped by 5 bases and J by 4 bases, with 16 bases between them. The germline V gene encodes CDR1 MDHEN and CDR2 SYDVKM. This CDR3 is CASSTQGGHADTQYF. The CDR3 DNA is TGTGCCAGCAGTACACAGGGTGGGCATGCAGATACGCAGTATTTT. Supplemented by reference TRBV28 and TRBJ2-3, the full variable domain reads DVKVTQSSRYLVKRTGEKVFLECVQDMDHENMFWYRQDPGLGLRLIYFSYDVKMKEKGDIPEGYSVSREKKERFSLILESASTNQTSMYLCASSTQGGHADTQYFGPGTRLTVL.

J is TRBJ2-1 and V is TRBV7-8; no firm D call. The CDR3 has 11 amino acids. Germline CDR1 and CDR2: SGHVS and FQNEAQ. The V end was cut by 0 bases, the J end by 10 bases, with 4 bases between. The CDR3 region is CASSLASEQFF. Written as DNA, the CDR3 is TGTGCCAGCAGCTTAGCTAGCGAGCAGTTCTTC.

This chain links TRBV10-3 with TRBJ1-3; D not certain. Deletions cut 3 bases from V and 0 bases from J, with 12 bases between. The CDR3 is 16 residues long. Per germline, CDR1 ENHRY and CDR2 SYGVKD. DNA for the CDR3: TGTGCCATCAGTGACCCTAATGAGGGCTCTGGAAACACCATATATTTT. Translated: CAISDPNEGSGNTIYF.

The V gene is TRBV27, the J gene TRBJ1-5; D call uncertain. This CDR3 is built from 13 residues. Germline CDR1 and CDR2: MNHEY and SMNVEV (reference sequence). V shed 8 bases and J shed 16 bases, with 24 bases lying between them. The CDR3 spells CASSSRRRTILHF. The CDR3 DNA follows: TGTGCCAGCTCCTCCAGGAGGCGGACCATTTTACATTTT.

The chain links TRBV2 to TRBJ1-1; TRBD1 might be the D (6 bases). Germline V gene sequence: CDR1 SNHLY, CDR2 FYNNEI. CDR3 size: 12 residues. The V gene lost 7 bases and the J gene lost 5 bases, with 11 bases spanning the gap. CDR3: CASKQGRTEAFF. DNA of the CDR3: TGTGCCAGCAAACAGGGTCGGACTGAAGCTTTCTTT.

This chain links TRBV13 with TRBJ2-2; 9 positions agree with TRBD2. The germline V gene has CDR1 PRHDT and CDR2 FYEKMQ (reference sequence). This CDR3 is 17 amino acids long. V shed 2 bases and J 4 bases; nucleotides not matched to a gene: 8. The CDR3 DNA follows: TGTGCCAGCAGCTTAAGGTATGGACTAGCGAGCACCGGGGAGCTGTTTTTT. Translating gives CASSLRYGLASTGELFF.

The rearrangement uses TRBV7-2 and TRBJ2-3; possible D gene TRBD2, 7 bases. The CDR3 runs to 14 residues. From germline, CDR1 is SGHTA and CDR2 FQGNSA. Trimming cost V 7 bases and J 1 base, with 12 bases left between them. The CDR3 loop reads CASIRGGRTDTQYF. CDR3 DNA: TGTGCCAGCATCCGCGGGGGCCGCACAGATACGCAGTATTTT.

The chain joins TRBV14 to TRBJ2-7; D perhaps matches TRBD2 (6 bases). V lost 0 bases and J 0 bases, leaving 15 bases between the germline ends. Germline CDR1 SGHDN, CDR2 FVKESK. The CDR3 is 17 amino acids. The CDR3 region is CASSQDPRDSPSYEQYF. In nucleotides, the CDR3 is TGTGCCAGCAGCCAAGATCCGCGGGACTCCCCCTCCTACGAGCAGTACTTC.

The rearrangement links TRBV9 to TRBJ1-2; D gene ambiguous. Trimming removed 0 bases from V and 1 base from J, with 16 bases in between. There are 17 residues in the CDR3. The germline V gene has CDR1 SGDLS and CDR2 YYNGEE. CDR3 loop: CASSVASSGSVNYGYTF. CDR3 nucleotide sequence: TGTGCCAGCAGCGTAGCCTCTTCGGGGAGCGTTAACTATGGCTACACCTTC.

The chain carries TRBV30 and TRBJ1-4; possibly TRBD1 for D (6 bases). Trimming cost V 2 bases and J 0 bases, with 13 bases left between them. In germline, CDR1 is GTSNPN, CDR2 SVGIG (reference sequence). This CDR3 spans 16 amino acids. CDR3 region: CAWSPLAGATNEKLFF. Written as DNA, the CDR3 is TGTGCCTGGAGTCCGTTGGCAGGGGCAACTAATGAAAAACTGTTTTTT.

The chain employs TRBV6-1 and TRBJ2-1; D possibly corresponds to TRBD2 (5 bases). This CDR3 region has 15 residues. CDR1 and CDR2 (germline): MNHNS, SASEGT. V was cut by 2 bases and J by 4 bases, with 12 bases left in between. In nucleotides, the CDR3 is TGTGCCAGCAGTGAACCCGGGAAAGGATACAATGAGCAGTTCTTC. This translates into CASSEPGKGYNEQFF.

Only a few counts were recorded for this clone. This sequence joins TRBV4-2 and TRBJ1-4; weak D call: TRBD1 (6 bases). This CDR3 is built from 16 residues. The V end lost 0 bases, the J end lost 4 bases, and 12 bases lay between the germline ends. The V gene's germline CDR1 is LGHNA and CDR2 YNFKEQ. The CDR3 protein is CASSQDGGASNEKLFF. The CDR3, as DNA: TGTGCCAGCAGCCAAGATGGGGGGGCGAGTAATGAAAAACTGTTTTTT.

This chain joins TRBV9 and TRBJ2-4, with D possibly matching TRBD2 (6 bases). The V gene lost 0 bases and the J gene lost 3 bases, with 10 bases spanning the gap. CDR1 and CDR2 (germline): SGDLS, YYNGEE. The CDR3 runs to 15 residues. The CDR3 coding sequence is TGTGCCAGCAGCGTAGGCGGGACCGGCAAAAACATTCAGTACTTC. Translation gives CASSVGGTGKNIQYF.

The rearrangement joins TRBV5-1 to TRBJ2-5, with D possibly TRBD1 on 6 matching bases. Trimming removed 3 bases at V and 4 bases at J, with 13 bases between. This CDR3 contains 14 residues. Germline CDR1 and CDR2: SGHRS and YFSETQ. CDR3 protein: CASSSSTGPETQYF. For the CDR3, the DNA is TGCGCCAGCAGCTCCTCGACAGGACCAGAGACCCAGTACTTC.

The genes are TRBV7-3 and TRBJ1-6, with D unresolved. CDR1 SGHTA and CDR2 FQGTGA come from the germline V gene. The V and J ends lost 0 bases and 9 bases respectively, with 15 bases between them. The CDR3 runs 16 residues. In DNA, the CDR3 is TGTGCCAGCAGCTTAACCCCCGCAGGTAGTAGTTCACCCCTCCACTTT. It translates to CASSLTPAGSSSPLHF.

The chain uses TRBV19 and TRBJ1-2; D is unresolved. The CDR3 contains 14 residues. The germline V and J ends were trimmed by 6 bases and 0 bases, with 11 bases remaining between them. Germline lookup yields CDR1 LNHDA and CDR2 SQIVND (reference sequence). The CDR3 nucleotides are TGTGCCAGTAGCGACTTAAGAGCTAACTATGGCTACACCTTC. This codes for CASSDLRANYGYTF.

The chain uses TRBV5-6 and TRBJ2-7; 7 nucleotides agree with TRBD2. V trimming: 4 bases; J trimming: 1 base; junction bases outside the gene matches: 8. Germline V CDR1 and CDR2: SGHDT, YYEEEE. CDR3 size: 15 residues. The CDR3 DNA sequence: TGTGCCAGCAGCCGAATCCTAGCGGATTCCTACGAGCAGTACTTC. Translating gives CASSRILADSYEQYF.

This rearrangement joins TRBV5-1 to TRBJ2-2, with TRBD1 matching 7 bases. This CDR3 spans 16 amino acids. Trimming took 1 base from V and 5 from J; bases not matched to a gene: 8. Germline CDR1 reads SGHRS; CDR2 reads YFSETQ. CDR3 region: CASSLRDRDRTGELFF. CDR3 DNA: TGCGCCAGCAGCTTGCGAGACAGGGATCGGACCGGGGAGCTGTTTTTT.

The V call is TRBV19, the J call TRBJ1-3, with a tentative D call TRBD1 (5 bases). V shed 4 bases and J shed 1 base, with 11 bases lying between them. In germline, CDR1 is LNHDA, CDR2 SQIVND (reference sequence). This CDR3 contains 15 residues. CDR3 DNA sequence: TGTGCCAGTAGTACCCAAAGACAGTCTGGAAACACCATATATTTT. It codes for CASSTQRQSGNTIYF.

The CDR3 spells CASSEARGRQHF. The CDR3 DNA reads TGTGCCAGCAGTGAAGCGCGAGGCCGACAGCATTTT. This chain connects TRBV6-1 to TRBJ1-5; D unclear. This CDR3 is 12 amino acids long. Germline CDR1 is MNHNS and CDR2 is SASEGT. The V and J ends lost 0 bases and 13 bases respectively, with 10 bases between them.

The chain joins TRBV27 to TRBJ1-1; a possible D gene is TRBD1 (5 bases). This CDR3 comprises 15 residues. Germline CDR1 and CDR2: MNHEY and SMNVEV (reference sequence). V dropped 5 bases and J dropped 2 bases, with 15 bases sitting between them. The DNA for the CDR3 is TGTGCCAGCAGTCTGGCAATGACAGTTAACACTGAAGCTTTCTTT. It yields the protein CASSLAMTVNTEAFF.

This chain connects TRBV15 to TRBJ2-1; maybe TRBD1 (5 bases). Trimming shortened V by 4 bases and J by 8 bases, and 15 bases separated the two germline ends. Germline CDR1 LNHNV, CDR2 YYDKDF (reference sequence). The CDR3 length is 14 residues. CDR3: CATSKGLVSYEQFF. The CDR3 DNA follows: TGTGCCACCAGCAAGGGGCTGGTAAGCTATGAGCAGTTCTTC.

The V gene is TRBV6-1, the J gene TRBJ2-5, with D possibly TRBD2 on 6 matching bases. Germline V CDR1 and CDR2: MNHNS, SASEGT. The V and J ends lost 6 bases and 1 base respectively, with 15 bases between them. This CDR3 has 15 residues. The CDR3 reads CASSLEGGAQETQYF. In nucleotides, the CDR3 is TGTGCCAGCAGCCTGGAGGGCGGGGCCCAAGAGACCCAGTACTTC.

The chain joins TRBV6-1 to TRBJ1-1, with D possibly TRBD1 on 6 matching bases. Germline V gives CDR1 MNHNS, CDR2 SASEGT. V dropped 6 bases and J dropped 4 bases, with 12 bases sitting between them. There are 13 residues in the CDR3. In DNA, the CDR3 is TGTGCCAGCAGGGGGGCGGGAGGCACTGAAGCTTTCTTT. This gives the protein CASRGAGGTEAFF.